The subject of this entry is one TCR beta chain. In the study's own analysis: It was from reference gene primer amplification that nucleated cell counts were estimated. The method was immunoSEQ multiplex PCR; TCRdb's version includes in-frame clones alone and lacks a portion of them. V and J calls and clone size are copied from that table; D and trimming were computed from the DNA. The repertoire holds about 310,000 clones, with 85% to 90% as singletons. The sample is drawn from a study of blood T cell repertoires in COVID-19. At the level of the study: Specimens from acute and convalescent COVID-19 originated in the United States, Italy and Spain.

CDR1 is LGHNA, CDR2 YSLEER, per germline. The CDR3 is made up of 16 amino acids. The V segment lost 3 bases and the J segment 5 bases; nucleotides outside the gene matches: 4. Sequencing used peripheral blood. The gene calls are TRBV4-3 and TRBJ2-1; 13 bases agree with TRBD2. This clonotype was obtained from a man between 65 and 85 years old with acute or convalescent COVID-19. CDR3 DNA: TGCGCCAGCAGCCACCAGGGACTAGCGGGAAACAATGAGCAGTTCTTC. Its translation: CASSHQGLAGNNEQFF.